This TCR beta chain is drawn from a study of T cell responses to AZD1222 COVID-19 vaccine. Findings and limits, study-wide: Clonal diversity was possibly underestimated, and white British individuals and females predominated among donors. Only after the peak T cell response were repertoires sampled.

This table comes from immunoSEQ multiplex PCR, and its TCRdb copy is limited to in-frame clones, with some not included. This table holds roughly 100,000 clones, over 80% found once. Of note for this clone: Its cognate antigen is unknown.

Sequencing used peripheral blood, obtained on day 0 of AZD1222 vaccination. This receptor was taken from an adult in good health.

The CDR3 bases are TGTGCCAGCAGCTTAAGACCTCAGGAAACTAATGAAAAACTGTTTTTT. This sequence encodes CASSLRPQETNEKLFF. The chain has TRBV7-2 and TRBJ1-4, with D unresolved. V dropped 2 bases and J dropped 1 base, with 11 bases sitting between them. The CDR3 contains 16 residues. Germline lookup yields CDR1 SGHTA and CDR2 FQGNSA.